The TCR beta chain under discussion was sequenced for a study of blood T cells in healthy people across ages. A J-beta primer mix and a sample-barcoded 5' primer were used in a second PCR of roughly 7 to 12 cycles. Every individual sample yielded 2.5 million or more paired-end reads (each containing CDR3). One entry per CDR3 protein results from TCRdb running MiXCR on the 5' RACE reads. The sample lists roughly 800,000 distinct CDR3 sequences, 58% occurring once. Trimming removed 2 bases from V and 6 bases from J; junction bases left unmatched: 2. CDR3 size: 13 residues. In germline, CDR1 is LGHDT, CDR2 YNNKEL (reference sequence). This clonotype appeared a single time. Total RNA, at least 6 micrograms per sample, was extracted from PBMCs.

The origin of this receptor is a man aged 30-40 years in good health. The V call is TRBV3-1, the J call TRBJ1-2, with 8 bases that match TRBD1. Material: blood. The CDR3 DNA reads as TGTGCCAGCAGCCAACAGGGGGCAGATGGCTACACCTTC. Residues: CASSQQGADGYTF.